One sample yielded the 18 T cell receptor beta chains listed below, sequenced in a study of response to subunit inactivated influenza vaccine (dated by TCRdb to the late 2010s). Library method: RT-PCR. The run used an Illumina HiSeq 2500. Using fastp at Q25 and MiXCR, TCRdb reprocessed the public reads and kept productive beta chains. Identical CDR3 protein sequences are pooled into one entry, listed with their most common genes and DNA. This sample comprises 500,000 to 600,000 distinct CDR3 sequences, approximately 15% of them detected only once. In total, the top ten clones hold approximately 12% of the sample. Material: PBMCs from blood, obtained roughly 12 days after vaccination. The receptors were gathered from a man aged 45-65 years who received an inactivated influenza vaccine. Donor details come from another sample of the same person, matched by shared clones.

CDR3 protein: CASSHGSNQPQHF. Written as DNA, the CDR3 is TGTGCCAGCAGTCATGGTAGCAATCAGCCCCAGCATTTT. The chain uses TRBV12-3 or TRBV12-4 and TRBJ1-5; D is uncertain. V lost 5 bases and J lost 0, with 5 bases in between. CDR3 length: 13 residues.

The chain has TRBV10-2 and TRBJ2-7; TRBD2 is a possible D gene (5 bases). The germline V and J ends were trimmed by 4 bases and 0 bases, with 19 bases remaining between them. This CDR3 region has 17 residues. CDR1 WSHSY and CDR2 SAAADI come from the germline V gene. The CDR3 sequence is CASSGSGRQILSYEQYF. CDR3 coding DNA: TGCGCCAGCAGTGGGAGCGGTCGTCAGATTCTCTCCTACGAGCAGTACTTC.

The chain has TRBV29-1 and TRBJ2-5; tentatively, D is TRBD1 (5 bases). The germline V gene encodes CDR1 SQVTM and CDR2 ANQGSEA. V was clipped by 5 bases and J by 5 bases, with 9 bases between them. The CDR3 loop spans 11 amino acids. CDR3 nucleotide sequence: TGCAGCGTTTTACAGGAGGAGACCCAGTACTTC. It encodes CSVLQEETQYF.

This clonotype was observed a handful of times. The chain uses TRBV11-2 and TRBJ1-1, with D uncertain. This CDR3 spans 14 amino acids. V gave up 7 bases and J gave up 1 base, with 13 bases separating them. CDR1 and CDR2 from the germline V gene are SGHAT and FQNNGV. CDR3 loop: CASTLAVGNTEAFF. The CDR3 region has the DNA TGTGCCAGCACCCTAGCAGTCGGGAACACTGAAGCTTTCTTT.

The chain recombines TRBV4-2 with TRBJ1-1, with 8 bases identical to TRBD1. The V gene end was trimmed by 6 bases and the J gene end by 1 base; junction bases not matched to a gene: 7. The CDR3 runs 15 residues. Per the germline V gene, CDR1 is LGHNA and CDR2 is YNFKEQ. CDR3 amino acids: CASSRQGTGNTEAFF. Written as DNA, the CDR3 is TGTGCCAGCAGTCGACAAGGGACAGGGAACACTGAAGCTTTCTTT.

The CDR3 region has the DNA TGTGCCAGCAGCTGGGGAACTAGCCCCCAGTACTTC. Its translation: CASSWGTSPQYF. The genes are TRBV7-3 and TRBJ2-5; TRBD2 is a possible D gene (6 bases). CDR3 length equals 12 residues. Germline V lookup: CDR1 SGHTA, CDR2 FQGTGA. V dropped 4 bases and J dropped 9 bases, with 12 bases sitting between them.

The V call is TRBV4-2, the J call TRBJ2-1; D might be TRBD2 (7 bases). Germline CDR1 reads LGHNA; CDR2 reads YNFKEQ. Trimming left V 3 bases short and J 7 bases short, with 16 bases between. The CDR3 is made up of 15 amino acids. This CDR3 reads CASSQAGEGGNEQFF. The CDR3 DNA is TGTGCCAGCAGCCAGGCGGGAGAGGGGGGGAATGAGCAGTTCTTC.

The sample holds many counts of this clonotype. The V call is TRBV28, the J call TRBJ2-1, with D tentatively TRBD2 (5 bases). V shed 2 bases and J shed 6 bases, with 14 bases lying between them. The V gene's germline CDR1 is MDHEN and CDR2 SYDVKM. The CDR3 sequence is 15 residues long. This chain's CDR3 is CASSLEGRTANEQFF. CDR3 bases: TGTGCCAGCAGTTTAGAAGGGCGGACTGCCAATGAGCAGTTCTTC. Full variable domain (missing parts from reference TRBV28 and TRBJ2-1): DVKVTQSSRYLVKRTGEKVFLECVQDMDHENMFWYRQDPGLGLRLIYFSYDVKMKEKGDIPEGYSVSREKKERFSLILESASTNQTSMYLCASSLEGRTANEQFFGPGTRLTVL.

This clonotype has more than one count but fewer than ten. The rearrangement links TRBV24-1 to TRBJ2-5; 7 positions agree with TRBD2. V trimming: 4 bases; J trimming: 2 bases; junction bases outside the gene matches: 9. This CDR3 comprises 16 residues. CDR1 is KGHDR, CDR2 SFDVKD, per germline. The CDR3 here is CATSDVLAAEQETQYF. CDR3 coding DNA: TGTGCCACCAGTGACGTCCTAGCGGCGGAGCAAGAGACCCAGTACTTC.

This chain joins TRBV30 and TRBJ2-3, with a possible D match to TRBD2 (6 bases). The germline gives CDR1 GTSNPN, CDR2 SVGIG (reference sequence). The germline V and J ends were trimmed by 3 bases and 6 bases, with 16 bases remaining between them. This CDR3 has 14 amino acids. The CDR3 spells CAWSLGGSSDTQYF. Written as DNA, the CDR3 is TGTGCCTGGAGCCTCGGGGGTTCCTCGGATACGCAGTATTTT.

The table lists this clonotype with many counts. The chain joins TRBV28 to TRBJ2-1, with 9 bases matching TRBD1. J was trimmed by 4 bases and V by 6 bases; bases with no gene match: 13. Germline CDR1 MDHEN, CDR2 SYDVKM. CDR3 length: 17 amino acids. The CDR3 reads CASRPGQGRDHYNEQFF. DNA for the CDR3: TGTGCCAGCAGGCCGGGACAGGGACGGGACCATTACAATGAGCAGTTCTTC.

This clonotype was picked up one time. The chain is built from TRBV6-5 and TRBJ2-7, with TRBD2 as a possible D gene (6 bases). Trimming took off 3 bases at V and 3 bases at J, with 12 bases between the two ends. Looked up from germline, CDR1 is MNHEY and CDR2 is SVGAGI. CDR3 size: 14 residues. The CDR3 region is CASSYFAGFYEQYF. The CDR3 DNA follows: TGTGCCAGCAGTTATTTCGCGGGGTTCTACGAGCAGTACTTC.

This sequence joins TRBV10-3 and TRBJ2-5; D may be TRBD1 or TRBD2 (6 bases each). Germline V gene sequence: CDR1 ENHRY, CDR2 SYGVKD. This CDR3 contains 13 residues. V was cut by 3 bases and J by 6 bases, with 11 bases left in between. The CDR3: CAISENRGQTQYF. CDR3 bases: TGTGCCATCAGTGAAAATCGGGGGCAGACCCAGTACTTC.

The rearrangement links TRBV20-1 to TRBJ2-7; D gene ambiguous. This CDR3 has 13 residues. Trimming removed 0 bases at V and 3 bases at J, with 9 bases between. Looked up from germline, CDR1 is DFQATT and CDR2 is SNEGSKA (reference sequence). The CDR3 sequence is CSARDLENYEQYF. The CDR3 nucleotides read TGCAGTGCTAGAGATCTGGAAAACTACGAGCAGTACTTC.

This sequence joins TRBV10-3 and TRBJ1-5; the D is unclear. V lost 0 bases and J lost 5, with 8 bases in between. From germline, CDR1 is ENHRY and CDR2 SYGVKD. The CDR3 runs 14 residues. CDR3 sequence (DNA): TGTGCCATCAGTGAGTCCCGAGACGATCAGCCCCAGCATTTT. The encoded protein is CAISESRDDQPQHF.

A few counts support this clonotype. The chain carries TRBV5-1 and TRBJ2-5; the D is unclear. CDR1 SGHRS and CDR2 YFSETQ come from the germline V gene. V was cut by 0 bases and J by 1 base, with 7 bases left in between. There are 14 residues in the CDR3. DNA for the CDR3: TGCGCCAGCAGCTTGGGTTCTAGCCAAGAGACCCAGTACTTC. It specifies CASSLGSSQETQYF. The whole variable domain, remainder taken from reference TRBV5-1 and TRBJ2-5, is KAGVTQTPRYLIKTRGQQVTLSCSPISGHRSVSWYQQTPGQGLQFLFEYFSETQRNKGNFPGRFSGRQFSNSRSEMNVSTLELGDSALYLCASSLGSSQETQYFGPGTRLLVL.

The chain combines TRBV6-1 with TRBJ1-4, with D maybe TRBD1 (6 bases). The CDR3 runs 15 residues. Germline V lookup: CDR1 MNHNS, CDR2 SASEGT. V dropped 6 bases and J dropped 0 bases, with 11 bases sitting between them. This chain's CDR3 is CASREGGTTNEKLFF. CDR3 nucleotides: TGTGCCAGCAGGGAGGGGGGAACAACTAATGAAAAACTGTTTTTT.

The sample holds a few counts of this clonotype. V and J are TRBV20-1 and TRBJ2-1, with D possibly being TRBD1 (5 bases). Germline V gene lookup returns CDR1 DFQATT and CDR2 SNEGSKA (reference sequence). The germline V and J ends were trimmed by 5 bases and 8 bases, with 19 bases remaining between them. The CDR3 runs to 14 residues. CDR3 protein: CSALLGLAKYEQFF. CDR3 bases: TGCAGTGCTCTTTTGGGGCTCGCAAAGTATGAGCAGTTCTTC.